This paragraph covers one T cell receptor beta chain sequence. The antigen it recognizes is unknown. Base qualities are not recorded, but no much larger clone differs from it by a single base. The CDR3 runs 14 residues from the cysteine to the phenylalanine. Of all the DNA, just the CDR3 is kept, 42 bases in frame from base 1. Reading the germline V gene (reference sequence) gives CDR1 LNHDA and CDR2 SQIVND. V is trimmed back by 4 bases and J by 1 base, and the junction contains 2 bases that no gene match accounts for. TCR CDR3 regions were amplified from genomic DNA by multiplex PCR using the deep immunoSEQ assay. For each cell subset, the extracted genomic DNA was distributed evenly across all wells of several immunoSEQ 96-well plates, and each plate served as one replicate. For sorted subsets, each replicate PCR was loaded with approximately 190 ng genomic DNA, equivalent to 30,000 or so T cell genomes. The purified libraries were quantified using a Qubit 3.0 fluorometer, sized with a Bioanalyzer 2100, and then quantified again using the KAPA Library Quantification kit. A separate single-read 150-cycle Illumina NextSeq 550 flow cell was used to sequence each immunoSEQ 96-well plate. As for the authors' bioinformatics: Because only junctional sequences without quality scores were contained in the immunoSEQ output, filtering matching that applied to full-length reads could not be performed. To assign V/J genes and CDR3, sequences were annotated using PyIR, a Python wrapper for IgBLAST v1.9, with IMGT germline references. Reads were filtered out if the reads had weak V/J assignments (E-value above 1e-6), no CDR3, stop codons, out-of-frame junctions, or ambiguous translated residues. V3J clonotypes were defined by identical inferred V gene, J gene, and CDR3 amino acid sequence. To compute the percentage overlap between repertoires, the number of shared unique clonotypes was divided by the size of the smaller repertoire. Richness of each repertoire was evaluated using RTK rarefaction, the Chao1 estimator, and Recon v2.1 estimates of unobserved clonotypes. Generation probabilities were computed with OLGA for all TCRbeta clonotypes obtained by the gDNA method from several donors. Here the immuneACCESS table is served through TCRdb, limited to in-frame sequences with V and J called. Missing clones are a known gap in these copies; in checked studies unresolved V genes cover under half, and the rest lacks a known reason. V, J and clone size were drawn from that table, and D and trimming were deduced from the DNA. Counted in this sample were roughly 1,600,000 clones; 98% of them appeared once. The ten largest make up 0.36% of the sample.

The donors were healthy, HIV-negative adults who had no recently reported acute infections or vaccinations. All donors were Caucasian adults living in Nashville, Tennessee, USA. Magnetic negative selection was used to enrich CD4+ T cells, after which naive cells were positively selected on CD45RA and the negative fraction became the memory subset. Blood was obtained by leukapheresis, after which PBMCs were separated by Ficoll-Histopaque density gradient centrifugation and cryopreserved in liquid nitrogen vapor phase. Analytical flow cytometry was used to check the purity and quantity of every magnetically sorted T cell population. From each sorted fraction, genomic DNA was isolated and quantified by UV absorbance on a Nanodrop 2000c. The data stem from a study of shared clonotypes between healthy human individuals (dated by TCRdb to about 2020). With regard to the full study: A few men and a couple of women, aged 18 to 49 years, made up the cohort. Per donor, three plates each were used for CD4 naive and CD4 memory, two for CD8 naive, and one for CD8 memory. Blood TCR repertoires of a handful of healthy adults were deeply sequenced to estimate repertoire size and the extent of clonotype sharing between individuals. Libraries were prepared and TCR repertoires were sequenced by different laboratories using diverse techniques, in order to increase sequencing depth and limit assay-specific biases. Per donor, leukapheresis produced somewhere between about 0.94 and 8.9 billion PBMCs. The paper as a whole reports these results and caveats: Based on pairwise subsampling, the degree of clonotype sharing among donors was expected to be affected by sequencing depth. Sampling was limited to blood, and TCR repertoires in tissue likely differ from TCR repertoires in blood. Because the study included a small number of donors, the genetic and exposure-history diversity represented was limited. Naive subsets generally had larger estimated clonotype richness than memory subsets. Even with the large sequencing depth, rarefaction of the sorted-subset datasets indicated that sequencing was incomplete. Higher generation probabilities were observed for clonotypes shared by all four sorted-subset donors than for non-shared clonotypes. About 5% of naive CD4, around 3.5% of naive CD8, 2.3% of memory CD4, and 0.35% to 0.4% of memory CD8 clonotypes were shared across several donors.

What was sequenced was naive CD4+ T cells sorted from blood. The cell subset or site label of this sample denotes: CD45RA+ positively selected. The rearranged chain carries TRBV19 and TRBJ2-3; TRBD2 aligns with 7 central bases. The origin of this receptor is a man aged 25-40 years in good health. Here is the DNA: TGTGCCAGTAGTAGGGAGGGTCGCACAGATACGCAGTATTTT. It encodes CASSREGRTDTQYF.